This T cell receptor (beta chain) was sequenced in a study of cytomegalovirus exposure and HLA in healthy donors (dated by TCRdb to the late 2010s). In terms of the full investigation: An earlier analysis of fewer than 750 of the donors reported under 300 Gb of sequence data and around 100 million unique TCR beta sequences obtained from approximately 180 million T cells. Every repertoire in the discovery cohort had been generated on one and the same sequencing platform. Across 398 genotyped donors of the cohort, an average of approximately 200,000 unique TCR beta nucleotide sequences per donor were sequenced, and roughly 17% of those sequences were non-productive. A later analysis re-analyzed previously published TCR beta repertoires from roughly 630 donors and added high-resolution HLA genotyping to study TCR occurrence patterns. An earlier analysis of nearly 600 of the donors applied high-throughput TCR beta sequencing to assess whether each TCR beta V gene segment acted as functional or pseudogenic. Genome-wide SNP genotypes for about 65% of the roughly 670 donors were used in a later genetic analysis, which treated that subset as a discovery cohort. HLA typing included class I and class II loci at four-digit resolution. The genetic ancestry cluster associated with self-reported Caucasian donors included 65% to 90% of the approximately 430 genotyped donors. A separate validation cohort of 90 to 150 different subjects was used in addition to the approximately 640-subject first cohort. Donor age, sex, ethnicity and CMV serostatus were collected together with the repertoire data. The study was designed to test whether signatures of past pathogen exposure could be identified by cataloging public T cell receptors. The later analysis used no new phenotypic data to find candidate immune exposures, relying instead on TCR beta sequences and their occurrence across donors. Using immunosequencing, the study profiled T cell repertoires from 640 or so subjects and related those repertoires to cytomegalovirus serostatus. To predict cytomegalovirus infection status, the study brought together high-throughput TCR immunosequencing, statistical association of individual TCRs with disease status, and machine learning. Typing coverage varied by locus: 629-630 donors for A, B, C, DRB1 and DQB1; roughly 510 for DQA1; 606 for DPA1; 400 to 480 for DPB1. Because of strong linkage in the cohort, a handful of DR-DQ haplotypes were treated as single units for association and clustering. Roughly 300 gigabases of sequencing data and 70 million to 100 million unique TCR sequences were included in an early release covering roughly 700 HLA-typed donors.

Paper-wide results and their limitations: The presence/absence analyses assumed that sequencing depth was roughly uniform across donors, and that assumption may not be true. A further reported finding was that TCR beta sequences accurately predicted the HLA-A and HLA-B alleles for most subjects in the first cohort. In a later genetic analysis, a missense DCLRE1C variant was associated with V-gene and J-gene trimming of TCR beta chains, and the association was replicated in an independent cohort. It was suggested by the authors that the approach could potentially be generalized to other disease states and immunological phenotypes. In a later analysis, HLA-associated TCR beta chains showed more clonal expansion and lower generation probabilities than non-associated chains that were equally common. Compared with the approximately 600-donor mean, donors in an Asian-associated ancestry cluster had fewer N-insertions in productive TCRs, according to a later genetic analysis. The only immune exposure information available for the cohort was CMV serostatus. At a false discovery rate of 0.05, a later analysis linked fewer than 20,000 TCR beta sequences to specific HLA alleles. A later analysis reported that several top co-occurrence clusters appeared linked to parvovirus B19, influenza, CMV and Epstein-Barr virus. The 87-base-pair reads could not distinguish some IMGT-functional V segments, including TRBV6-2 and TRBV6-3, so those segments were excluded. While some public TCRs were present in many individuals, most TCR sequences turned up only very rarely across donors. According to a later analysis, most CMV-associated TCR beta chains appeared to be HLA-restricted, and the HLA associations seemed to be driven largely by CMV exposure. Assigning TCR associations to individual alleles was difficult when HLA alleles, especially DR and DQ, strongly co-occurred. A later analysis found that TCR association rates varied across HLA loci, with DRB1 alleles showing the most associated TCRs and HLA-C alleles the fewest. A group of highly shared sequence variants was considered likely to be a technical artifact of the sequencing pipeline. HLA typing was unavailable for some donors at each locus, so association tests used only the typed subset. The earlier analysis of fewer than 750 of the donors excluded over 15 rarely observed V segments, including chromosome 9 orphons, because counts were too low. In this cohort, only TCR beta chains were sequenced, and detectable features were limited by the absence of alpha or paired-chain data. Correlated functional status among segregating V segments might reflect linkage disequilibrium, but an unknown experimental factor could not be ruled out. An earlier analysis of some 560 of the donors showed that most TCR beta V segments appeared in productive rearrangements either about 87% or about 30% of the time, which broadly matched IMGT annotations. Three of the identified cytomegalovirus-associated TCR beta chains were confirmed in vitro to be specific for cytomegalovirus antigens. The classifier was reported to diagnose cytomegalovirus status with high specificity and sensitivity in both the original cohort and the validation cohort. A total of 150 or so TCR beta chains were listed by the study as associated with cytomegalovirus.

Taken from cysteine to phenylalanine, the CDR3 has 15 residues. Only the CDR3 portion is preserved as DNA: 45 bases, with reading frame beginning at the first base. The junction carries 9 bases between V and J, which are trimmed by 1 base and 0 bases respectively. As encoded in the germline V gene, CDR1 is LGHNT while CDR2 is FRNRAP. In total, about 650 healthy bone marrow donors made up the cohort. At the time of sampling, all cohort members were nominally healthy, though unrecorded immune exposures were likely present. The donor was CMV seropositive and was included in the group of 250 to 350 seropositive cohort members. A peripheral blood sample was provided by each donor, and peripheral blood mononuclear cells were used for TCR beta sequencing. Genomic DNA extraction from the blood cell samples was performed with the Qiagen DNeasy Blood Extraction Kit. This clone appeared a few times. Its antigen specificity is not known. No base qualities exist here, and no much larger clone lies one base off it.

Libraries were built with the immunoSEQ multiplex PCR assay. For the multiplex PCR, a mixture combining 60 forward primers for TCR Vbeta segments and 13 reverse primers for TCR Jbeta segments was used. The CDR3 region of rearranged TCR beta genes was amplified from genomic DNA by a multiplex PCR assay. Amplified TCR beta libraries were sequenced as 87-base-pair reads on the Illumina HiSeq System. Per the source publication's procedure: A later analysis tallied tens of millions of unique TCR beta chains across the 610 or so repertoires, and approximately 11 million of those chains were shared by two or more donors. Raw reads were error-corrected and collapsed into unique sequences by a nearest-neighbor algorithm in which closely related sequences were merged to remove PCR and sequencing errors. To assign V, D and J gene segments, CDR3 sequences were aligned to IMGT reference sequences. Each retained sequence needed at least a six-nucleotide match to both a V gene segment and a J gene segment. A rearrangement was called productive if the CDR3 had no stop codons and remained in frame with V and J, and every other rearrangement was called non-productive. CDR3 was defined according to IMGT convention as the region running from the second conserved V-encoded cysteine to the conserved J-encoded phenylalanine. The earlier analysis of about 610 of the donors excluded sequences that lacked an unambiguous match to a single V gene segment. In an earlier analysis of several hundred of the donors, a V segment was called functional when productive rearrangements were above 56.7%, and segregating when the standard deviation between donors exceeded 5%. To diagnose cytomegalovirus status from the catalog of TCR beta chain sequences, a statistical classification framework was built. In a later analysis, TCR nucleotide sequences were compared against IMGT/GENE-DB human TR gene sequences so that V and J genes could be assigned. The TCRdist pipeline was used in a later analysis to assign CDR3 sequences and most-parsimonious VDJ recombination scenarios. In a later analysis, every TCR beta chain was defined by the combination of its CDR3 amino acid sequence and its V-gene family, and reads without a unique V-gene family were dropped. To address suspected cross-contamination and a sequencing artifact, a later analysis removed under 600 highly shared, low-generation-probability nucleotide sequences. In a later analysis, a clonal expansion index was calculated for each public chain from normalized within-repertoire ranks of inferred template counts. In a later analysis, generation probabilities were computed with a VDJ recombination model fitted to out-of-frame rearrangements, and the resulting probabilities were checked against IGoR. Hypergeometric tests were used in a later analysis to score TCR-TCR, TCR-HLA and TCR-CMV co-occurrence, with a repertoire-size bias correction applied to the TCR pairs. In a later analysis, false discovery rates were estimated by permuting HLA or CMV assignments 20 times. In a later analysis, co-occurring TCRs were grouped using DBSCAN, and TCRdist sequence similarity was added for clustering within HLA-allele-positive subsets. Co-occurrence clustering excluded repertoires with fewer than 30,000 or more than 120,000 public chains, plus five with anomalous nucleotide sharing. Held by TCRdb, this immuneACCESS table contains in-frame sequences only and omits some clones. Under half of the omission traces to an unresolved V gene where checked; the cause of the rest is unknown. V and J calls and clone size are as listed in that table; D and trimming were resolved from the DNA. Present in this sample are some 76,000 clones, more than 55% of which were seen just once. Roughly 5.2% of the sample lies in the top ten.

The sequence links TRBV12-5 to TRBJ2-5; perhaps TRBD2 is the D gene, with 5 bases matching. Sequencing was performed on PBMCs. The sequence was obtained from a man in his sixties in good health and CMV-seropositive. The CDR3 reads as follows: CASGLGLRDQETQYF. The DNA sequence follows: TGTGCTAGTGGTTTGGGCCTGAGGGACCAAGAGACCCAGTACTTC. The entire variable domain, with the stretches around the CDR3 drawn from the reference TRBV12-5 and TRBJ2-5 proteins, is DARVTQTPRHKVTEMGQEVTMRCQPILGHNTVFWYRQTMMQGLELLAYFRNRAPLDDSGMPKDRFSAEMPDATLATLKIQPSEPRDSAVYFCASGLGLRDQETQYFGPGTRLLVL.